This T cell receptor (beta chain) was documented in a study of regulatory T cells in long-lasting Graves disease. The germline V gene has CDR1 MDHEN and CDR2 SYDVKM. The V and J ends lost 7 bases and 4 bases respectively, with 13 bases between them. This CDR3 region has 13 residues. Assembly of TCR beta libraries relied on iRepertoire HTBI primers together with Arm-PCR of CDR3 regions. TCRdb redid the calling of the multiplex PCR reads with MiXCR, one entry per CDR3 protein. In the table there are 650,000 to 700,000 distinct CDR3 sequences, around 32% of which are singletons. Time point reported: persistent/refractory GD, antithyroid drugs over 5 years with positive TRAb. The TCR library used RNA extracted from PBMCs.

This TCR was sampled from a female donor with Graves disease. The sequencing here drew on peripheral blood mononuclear cells (PBMCs), taken when the disease was refractory, from a patient treated with antithyroid drugs. The chain links TRBV28 to TRBJ1-1, with TRBD1 as a possible D gene (6 bases). CDR3 amino acids: CASTGGALTEAFF. CDR3 nucleotides: TGTGCCAGCACCGGGGGGGCTCTCACTGAAGCTTTCTTT.